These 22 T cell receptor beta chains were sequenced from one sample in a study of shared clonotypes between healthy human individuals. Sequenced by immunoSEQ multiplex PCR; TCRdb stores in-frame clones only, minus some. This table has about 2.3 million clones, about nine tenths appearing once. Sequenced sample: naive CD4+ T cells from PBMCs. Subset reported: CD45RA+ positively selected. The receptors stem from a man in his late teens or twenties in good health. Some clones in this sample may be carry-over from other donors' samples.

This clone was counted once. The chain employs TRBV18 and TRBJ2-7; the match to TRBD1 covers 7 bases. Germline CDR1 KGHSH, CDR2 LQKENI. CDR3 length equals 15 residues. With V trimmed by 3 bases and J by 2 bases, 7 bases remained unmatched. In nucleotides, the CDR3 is TGTGCCAGCTCACCGCCCGGGGACAGTACCTACGAGCAGTACTTC. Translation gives CASSPPGDSTYEQYF.

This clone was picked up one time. Written as DNA, the CDR3 is TGTGCCAGCAGCCCAGGACGCCAGCTTAACTATGGCTACACCTTC. This sequence encodes CASSPGRQLNYGYTF. This chain uses TRBV7-2 with TRBJ1-2; D gene ambiguous. CDR3 size: 15 residues. The V and J ends lost 5 bases and 1 base respectively, with 14 bases between them. CDR1 is SGHTA and CDR2 is FQGNSA in the germline V gene.

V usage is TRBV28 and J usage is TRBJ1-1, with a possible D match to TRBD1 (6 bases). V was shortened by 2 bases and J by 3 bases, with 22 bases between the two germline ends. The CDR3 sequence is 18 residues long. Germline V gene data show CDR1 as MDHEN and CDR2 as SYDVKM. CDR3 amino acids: CASSLGALGGGRHTEAFF. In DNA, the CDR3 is TGTGCCAGCAGTTTAGGAGCCTTAGGGGGGGGGCGGCACACTGAAGCTTTCTTT.

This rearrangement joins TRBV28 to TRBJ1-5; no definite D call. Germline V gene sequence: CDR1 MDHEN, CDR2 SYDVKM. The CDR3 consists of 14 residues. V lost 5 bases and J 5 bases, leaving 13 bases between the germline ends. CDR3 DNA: TGTGCCAGCAGTATAAGACGTAGGGATCAGCCCCAGCATTTT. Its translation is CASSIRRRDQPQHF.

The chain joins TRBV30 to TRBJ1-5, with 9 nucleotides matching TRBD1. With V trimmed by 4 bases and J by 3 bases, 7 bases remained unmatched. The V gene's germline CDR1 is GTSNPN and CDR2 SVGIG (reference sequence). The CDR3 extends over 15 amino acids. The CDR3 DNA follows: TGTGCCTGGACCCAGGGACAGGGCGTCAATCAGCCCCAGCATTTT. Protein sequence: CAWTQGQGVNQPQHF.

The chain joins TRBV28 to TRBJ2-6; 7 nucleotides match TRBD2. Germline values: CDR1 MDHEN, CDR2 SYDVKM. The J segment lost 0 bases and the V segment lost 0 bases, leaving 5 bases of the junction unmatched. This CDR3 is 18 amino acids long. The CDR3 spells CASSLWASGISGANVLTF. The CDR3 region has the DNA TGTGCCAGCAGTTTATGGGCTAGCGGCATCTCTGGGGCCAACGTCCTGACTTTC.

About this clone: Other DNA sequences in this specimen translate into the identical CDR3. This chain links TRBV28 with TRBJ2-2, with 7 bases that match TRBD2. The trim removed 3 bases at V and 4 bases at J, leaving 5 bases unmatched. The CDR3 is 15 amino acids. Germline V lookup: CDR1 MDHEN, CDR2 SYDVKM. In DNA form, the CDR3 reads TGTGCCAGCAGTTTGGGAGGGGCGGGCACCGGGGAGCTGTTTTTT. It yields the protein CASSLGGAGTGELFF.

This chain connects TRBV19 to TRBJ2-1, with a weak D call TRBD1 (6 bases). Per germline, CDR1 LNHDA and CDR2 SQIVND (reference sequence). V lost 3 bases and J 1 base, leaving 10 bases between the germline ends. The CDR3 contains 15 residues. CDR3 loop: CASSMTGKSYNEQFF. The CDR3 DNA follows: TGTGCCAGTAGTATGACAGGTAAATCCTACAATGAGCAGTTCTTC.

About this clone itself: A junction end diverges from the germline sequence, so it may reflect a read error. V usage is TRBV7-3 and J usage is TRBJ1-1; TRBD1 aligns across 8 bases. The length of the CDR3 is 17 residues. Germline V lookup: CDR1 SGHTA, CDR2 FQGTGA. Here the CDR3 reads CASSLTGTGLRRAEAFF. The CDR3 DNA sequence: TGTGCCAGCAGCCTAACCGGGACAGGCTTAAGGCGGGCTGAAGCTTTCTTT. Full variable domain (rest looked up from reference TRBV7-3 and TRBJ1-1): GAGVSQTPSNKVTEKGKYVELRCDPISGHTALYWYRQSLGQGPEFLIYFQGTGAADDSGLPNDRFFAVRPEGSVSTLKIQRTERGDSAVYLCASSLTGTGLRRAEAFFGQGTRLTVV.

The CDR3 nucleotides are TGCGCCAGCAGCTTGGGAACCAATAATTCACCCCTCCACTTT. Its protein product is CASSLGTNNSPLHF. V and J are TRBV5-1 and TRBJ1-6; D gene ambiguous. Trimming cost V 0 bases and J 5 bases, with 6 bases left between them. In germline, CDR1 is SGHRS, CDR2 YFSETQ. The CDR3 spans 14 residues.

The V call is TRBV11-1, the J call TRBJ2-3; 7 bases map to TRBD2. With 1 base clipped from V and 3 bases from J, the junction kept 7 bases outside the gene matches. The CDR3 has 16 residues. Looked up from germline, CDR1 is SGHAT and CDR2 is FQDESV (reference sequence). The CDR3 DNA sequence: TGTGCCAGCAGCTTAGGGGCGGGAGCTGGGACAGATACGCAGTATTTT. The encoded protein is CASSLGAGAGTDTQYF.

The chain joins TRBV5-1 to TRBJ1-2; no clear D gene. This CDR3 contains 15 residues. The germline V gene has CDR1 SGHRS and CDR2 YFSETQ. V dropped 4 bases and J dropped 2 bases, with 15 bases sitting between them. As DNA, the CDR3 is TGCGCCAGCAGCCCCGTTTTGGGCAGGAACTATGGCTACACCTTC. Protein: CASSPVLGRNYGYTF.

The CDR3 nucleotides read TGTGCCAGCAGTCCGTACCGAACTGGGGCCAACGTCCTGACTTTC. Translated: CASSPYRTGANVLTF. This sequence joins TRBV27 and TRBJ2-6, with D unclear. V lost 5 bases and J 2 bases, leaving 10 bases between the germline ends. CDR3 length equals 15 residues. Germline assignment: CDR1 MNHEY and CDR2 SMNVEV (reference sequence).

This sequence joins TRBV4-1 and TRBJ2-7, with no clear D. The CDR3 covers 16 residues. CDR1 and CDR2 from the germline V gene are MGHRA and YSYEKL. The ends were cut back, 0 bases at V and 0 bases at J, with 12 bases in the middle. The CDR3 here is CASSQDTGIPSYEQYF. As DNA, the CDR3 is TGCGCCAGCAGCCAAGATACCGGCATACCCTCCTACGAGCAGTACTTC.

The DNA of the CDR3 is TGTGCCAGCATGAGCCGGTTGGGGGCCTACGAGCAGTACTTC. Protein sequence: CASMSRLGAYEQYF. The rearrangement joins TRBV6-1 to TRBJ2-7; perhaps D is TRBD1 or TRBD2 (5 bases each). The V end lost 7 bases, the J end lost 2 bases, and 15 bases lay between the germline ends. Germline CDR1 is MNHNS and CDR2 is SASEGT. This CDR3 contains 14 residues.

The CDR3 region has the DNA TGTGCTAGTGGGCCAGGGACTAGCGGGAGGGCCCATACGCAGTATTTT. As protein: CASGPGTSGRAHTQYF. This chain links TRBV12-5 with TRBJ2-3; TRBD2 aligns across 16 bases. The CDR3 has 16 amino acids. CDR1 and CDR2 (germline): LGHNT, FRNRAP. The ends lost 6 bases at V and 7 bases at J; junction bases unmatched: 7.

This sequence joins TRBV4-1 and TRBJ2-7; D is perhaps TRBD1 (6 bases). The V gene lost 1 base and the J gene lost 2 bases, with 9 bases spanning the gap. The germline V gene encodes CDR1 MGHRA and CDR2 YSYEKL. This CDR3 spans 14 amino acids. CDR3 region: CASSQVGQPYEQYF. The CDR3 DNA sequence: TGCGCCAGCAGCCAAGTTGGACAGCCCTACGAGCAGTACTTC.

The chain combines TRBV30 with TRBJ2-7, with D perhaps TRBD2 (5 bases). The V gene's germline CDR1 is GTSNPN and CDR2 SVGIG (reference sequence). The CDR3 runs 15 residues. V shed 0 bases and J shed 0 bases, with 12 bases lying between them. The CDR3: CAWSVLGTSSYEQYF. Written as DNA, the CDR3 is TGTGCCTGGAGTGTACTCGGCACTAGCTCCTACGAGCAGTACTTC.

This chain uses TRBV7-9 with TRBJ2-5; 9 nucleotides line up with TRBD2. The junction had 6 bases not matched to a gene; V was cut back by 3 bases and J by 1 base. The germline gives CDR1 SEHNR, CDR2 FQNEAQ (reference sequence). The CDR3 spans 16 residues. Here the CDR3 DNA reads TGTGCCAGCAGCTTCTTACTAGCGGGCCGCCAAGAGACCCAGTACTTC. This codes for CASSFLLAGRQETQYF.

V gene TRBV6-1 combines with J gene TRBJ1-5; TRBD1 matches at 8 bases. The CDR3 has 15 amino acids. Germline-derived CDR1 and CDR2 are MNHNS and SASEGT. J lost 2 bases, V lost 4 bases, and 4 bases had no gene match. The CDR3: CASSAGGWGNQPQHF. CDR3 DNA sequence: TGTGCCAGCAGTGCAGGGGGCTGGGGCAATCAGCCCCAGCATTTT.

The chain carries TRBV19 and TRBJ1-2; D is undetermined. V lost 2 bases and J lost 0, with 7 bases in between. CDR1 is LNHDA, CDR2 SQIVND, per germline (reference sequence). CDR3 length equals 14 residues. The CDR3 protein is CASSITVTNYGYTF. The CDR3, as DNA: TGTGCCAGTAGTATAACAGTGACTAACTATGGCTACACCTTC.

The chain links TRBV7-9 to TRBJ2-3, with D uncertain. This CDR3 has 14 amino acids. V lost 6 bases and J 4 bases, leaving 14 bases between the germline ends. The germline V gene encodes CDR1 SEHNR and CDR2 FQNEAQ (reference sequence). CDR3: CASSPRQVPDTQYF. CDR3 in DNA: TGTGCCAGCAGTCCCAGACAAGTCCCAGATACGCAGTATTTT.